This T cell receptor beta chain comes out of a study of shared clonotypes between healthy human individuals. Findings and caveats of the study: The study generally estimated greater richness for naive than memory subsets.

This table comes from immunoSEQ multiplex PCR, and its TCRdb copy is limited to in-frame clones, with some not included. The profile covers about 1.5 million clones, with roughly 96% appearing a single time and roughly 1.1% taken by the ten largest. The ends lost 4 bases at V and 0 bases at J; junction bases unmatched: 4. The CDR3 is 15 amino acids. Germline V gives CDR1 SGHRS, CDR2 YFSETQ. In the case of this clone: Its antigen is not known.

The source is a man aged 25 to 40 in good health. The sequenced material came from naive CD4+ T cells sorted from blood. Subset given: CD45RA+ positively selected. The V call is TRBV5-1, the J call TRBJ2-7, with 10 bases matching TRBD2. CDR3 sequence (DNA): TGCGCCAGCAGCCGTAGCGGGGGGAGCTCCTACGAGCAGTACTTC. Encoded protein: CASSRSGGSSYEQYF.